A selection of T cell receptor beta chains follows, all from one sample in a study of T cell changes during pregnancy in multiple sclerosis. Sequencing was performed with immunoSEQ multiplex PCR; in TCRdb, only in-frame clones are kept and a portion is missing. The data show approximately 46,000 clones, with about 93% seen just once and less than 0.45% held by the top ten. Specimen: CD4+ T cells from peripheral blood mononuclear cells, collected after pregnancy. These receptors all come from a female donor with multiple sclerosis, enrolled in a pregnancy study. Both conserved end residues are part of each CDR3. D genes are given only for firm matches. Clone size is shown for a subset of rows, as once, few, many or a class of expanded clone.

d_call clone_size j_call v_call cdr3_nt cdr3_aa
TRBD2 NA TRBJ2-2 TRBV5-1 TGCGCCAGCAGCCCCTCTAGCGGGAGGAGCACCGGGGAGCTGTTTTTT CASSPSSGRSTGELFF
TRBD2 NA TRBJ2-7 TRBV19 TGTGCCAGTAGCCCCCCCCCGGGAGGGCCCCGCTACGAGCAGTACTTC CASSPPPGGPRYEQYF
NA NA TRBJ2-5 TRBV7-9 TGTGCCAGCAGCTTAGACTTAGAAGAGACCCAGTACTTC CASSLDLEETQYF
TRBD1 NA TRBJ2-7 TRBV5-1 TGCGCCAGCAGCCTTTTACCGGGACAGGGATCATACGAGCAGTACTTC CASSLLPGQGSYEQYF
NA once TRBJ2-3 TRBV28 TGTGCCAGCAGTTTACATCGTGCCTTTGGGAGGGGGGGCGAGACAGATACGCAGTATTTT CASSLHRAFGRGGETDTQYF
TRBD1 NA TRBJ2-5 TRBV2 TGTGCCAGCGACAGGGGCCGGGGAGAGACCCAGTACTTC CASDRGRGETQYF
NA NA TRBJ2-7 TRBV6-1 TGTGCCAGCAGTGACCCCTCTAGGCTCGAGCAGTACTTC CASSDPSRLEQYF
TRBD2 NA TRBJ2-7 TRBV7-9 TGTGCCAGCAGCTTAGCGGGAGGGAATCTCTACGAGCAGTACTTC CASSLAGGNLYEQYF
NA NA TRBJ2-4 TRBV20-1 TGCAGTGCTCCCGAAACAGCCATTCAGTACTTC CSAPETAIQYF
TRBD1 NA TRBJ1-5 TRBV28 TGTGCCAGCAGTTTCACAGGGGGAAGGTATAGCAATCAGCCCCAGCATTTT CASSFTGGRYSNQPQHF
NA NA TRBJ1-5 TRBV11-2 TGTGCCAGCAGCGTAACCAGGGAACGGCCCCAGCATTTT CASSVTRERPQHF
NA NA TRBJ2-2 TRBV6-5 TGTGCCAGCAGCTCGAGGGGGAGGGCCGGGGAGCTGTTTTTT CASSSRGRAGELFF
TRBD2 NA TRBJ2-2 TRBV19 TGTGCCAGTAGTAGACTAGCTGTAAACACCGGGGAGCTGTTTTTT CASSRLAVNTGELFF
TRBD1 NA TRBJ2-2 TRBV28 TGTGCCAGCAGTTTATTGGGACAGGGGAACACCGGGGAGCTGTTTTTT CASSLLGQGNTGELFF
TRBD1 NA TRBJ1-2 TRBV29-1 TGCAGCGTGGGGGGACAGCTTTATGGCTACACCTTC CSVGGQLYGYTF
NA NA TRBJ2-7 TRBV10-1 TGCGCCAGCAGTCCGATAGTCGGCTCCTACGAGCAGTACTTC CASSPIVGSYEQYF
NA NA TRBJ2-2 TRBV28 TGTGCCAGCAGCAGGATATCCCCCAACACCGGGGAGCTGTTTTTT CASSRISPNTGELFF
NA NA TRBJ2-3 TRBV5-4 TGTGCCAGCAGCTTGGAGTCTCGTAGACGGGTGGATACAGATACGCAGTATTTT CASSLESRRRVDTDTQYF
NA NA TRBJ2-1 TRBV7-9 TGTGCCAGCAGCTTGGACCAGGGCGATGAGCAGTTCTTC CASSLDQGDEQFF
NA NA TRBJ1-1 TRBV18 TGTGCCAGCTCACCACCTACAGGGACACACACTGAAGCTTTCTTT CASSPPTGTHTEAFF
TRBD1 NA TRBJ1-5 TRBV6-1 TGTGCCAGCAGTGATGGGACAGGGTGGAGCAATCAGCCCCAGCATTTT CASSDGTGWSNQPQHF
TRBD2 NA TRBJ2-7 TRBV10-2 TGCGCCAGCAGGGCTAGCGGGGTTTACGAGCAGTACTTC CASRASGVYEQYF
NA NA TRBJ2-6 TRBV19 TGTGCCAGTAGTGGGGGGTCTGGGGCCAACGTCCTGACTTTC CASSGGSGANVLTF
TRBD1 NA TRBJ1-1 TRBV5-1 TGCGCCAGCAGCCCGGGGACAGGGAACACTGAAGCTTTCTTT CASSPGTGNTEAFF
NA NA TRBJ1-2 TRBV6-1 TGTGCCAGCAGCCAAAACACGCAAAACTATGGCTACACCTTC CASSQNTQNYGYTF
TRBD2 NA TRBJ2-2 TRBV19 TGTGCCAGTGGTAGGACTAGCGTGAACACCGGGGAGCTGTTTTTT CASGRTSVNTGELFF
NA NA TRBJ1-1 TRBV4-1 TGCGCCAGCAGCCAAGGACCAGGGTATAACACTGAAGCTTTCTTT CASSQGPGYNTEAFF
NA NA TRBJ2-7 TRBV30 TGTGCCTGGAGTGGCGGCGAGTACGAGCAGTACTTC CAWSGGEYEQYF
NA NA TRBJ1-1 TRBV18 TGTGCCAGCTCACCACAAAGGACAGAACTAGAAGCTTTCTTT CASSPQRTELEAFF
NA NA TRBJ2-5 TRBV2 TGTGCCAGCATCCTGCGCCTCCAAGAGACCCAGTACTTC CASILRLQETQYF
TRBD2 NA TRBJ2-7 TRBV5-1 TGCGCCAGCAGCGCGACTAGCCAGCTGAACGAGCAGTACTTC CASSATSQLNEQYF
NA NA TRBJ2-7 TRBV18 TGTGCCAGCTCACCAGGGCAGGATCCCTACGAGCAGTACTTC CASSPGQDPYEQYF
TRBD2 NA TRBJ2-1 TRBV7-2 TGTGCCAGCAGCTTAGGTTCCGGGGGGTACAATGAGCAGTTCTTC CASSLGSGGYNEQFF
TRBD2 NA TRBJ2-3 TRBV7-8 TGTGCCAGCAGCTTAGGACTAGCGGGAGGGGTAGATACGCAGTATTTT CASSLGLAGGVDTQYF
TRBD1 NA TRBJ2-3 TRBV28 TGTGCCAGCAGTTTTGTACAGGGGGCGTTAGAAACGCAGTATTTT CASSFVQGALETQYF
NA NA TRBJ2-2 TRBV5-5 TGTGCCAGCAGCCTTTTGGGGACTTATAACACCGGGGAGCTGTTTTTT CASSLLGTYNTGELFF
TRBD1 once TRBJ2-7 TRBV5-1 TGCGCCAGCAGCCTGGGACAGGGGGACGAGCAGTACTTC CASSLGQGDEQYF
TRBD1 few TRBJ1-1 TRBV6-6 TGTGCCAGTCAAATCAGGGGGACTGAAGCTTTCTTT CASQIRGTEAFF
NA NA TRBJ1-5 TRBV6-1 TGTGCCAGCAGTGGACAGTACGGCAATCAGCCCCAGCATTTT CASSGQYGNQPQHF
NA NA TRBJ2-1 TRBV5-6 TGTGCCAGCAGCCGAAGAGGGACGGGGGAAGTCTCCTACAATGAGCAGTTCTTC CASSRRGTGEVSYNEQFF
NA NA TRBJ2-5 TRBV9 TGTGCCAGCAGCGAGTCCCCGCTTACACAAGAGACCCAGTACTTC CASSESPLTQETQYF
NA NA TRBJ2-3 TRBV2 TGTGCCAGCAGTGATTGGGGGCCTACGCAGTATTTT CASSDWGPTQYF
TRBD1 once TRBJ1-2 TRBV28 TGTGCCAGCAGTTCGGACAGGACAGGGGGCTACACCTTC CASSSDRTGGYTF
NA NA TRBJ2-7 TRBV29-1 TGCAGCGTTGGGCTTGAGGCACCGGACTCCTACGAGCAGTACTTC CSVGLEAPDSYEQYF
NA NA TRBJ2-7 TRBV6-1 TGTGCCAGCAGTGACGTTTACGAGCAGTACTTC CASSDVYEQYF
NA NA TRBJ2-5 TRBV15 TGTGCCACCAGCAGAGATCTTCCCCAGGAGACCCAGTACTTC CATSRDLPQETQYF
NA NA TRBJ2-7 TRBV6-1 TGTGCCAGCAGTGTCACGGGACTGATAAACTACGAGCAGTACTTC CASSVTGLINYEQYF
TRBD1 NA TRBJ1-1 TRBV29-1 TGCAGCGTTGACACCGGGACAGGGTCTGAAGCTTTCTTT CSVDTGTGSEAFF
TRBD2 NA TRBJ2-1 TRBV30 TGTGCCTGGAGCCCGCCGGGGGGGGCTGGGAATGAGCAGTTCTTC CAWSPPGGAGNEQFF
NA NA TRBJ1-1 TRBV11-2 TGTGCCAGCAGCTTAGGGCACAGGCAGGGGAACACTGAAGCTTTCTTT CASSLGHRQGNTEAFF
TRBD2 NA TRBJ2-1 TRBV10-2 TGCGCCAGGTCGGCGGGCGGGAGATTGGGCAATGAGCAGTTCTTC CARSAGGRLGNEQFF
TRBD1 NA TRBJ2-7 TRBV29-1 TGCAGCGGGGGCGGGGGACAGGGCGACGAGCAGTACTTC CSGGGGQGDEQYF